This T cell receptor beta chain was identified during a study of cytomegalovirus exposure and HLA in healthy donors. The V gene's germline CDR1 is SGHRS and CDR2 YFSETQ. This CDR3 is built from 15 residues. Trimming stripped 4 bases from V and 0 bases from J, with 11 bases between. 60 Vbeta and 13 Jbeta primers were used in PCR. Clones were read by immunoSEQ multiplex PCR, and TCRdb kept only the in-frame ones, dropping some. Counted here are tens of thousands of clones, under 80% occurring once; the ten biggest clones make up 4% to 5%. The chain employs TRBV5-1 and TRBJ1-5; D possibly corresponds to TRBD1 (6 bases). This clonotype was obtained from a man aged 55 to 70 in good health and CMV-seronegative. Sequences were obtained from PBMCs. In DNA form, the CDR3 reads TGCGCCAGCAGCATTTCGGACAGTAGCAATCAGCCCCAGCATTTT. Its translation: CASSISDSSNQPQHF. The whole variable domain, filled in from reference TRBV5-1 and TRBJ1-5, reads KAGVTQTPRYLIKTRGQQVTLSCSPISGHRSVSWYQQTPGQGLQFLFEYFSETQRNKGNFPGRFSGRQFSNSRSEMNVSTLELGDSALYLCASSISDSSNQPQHFGDGTRLSIL.